This is a list of T cell receptor beta chains from one sample in a study of shared clonotypes between healthy human individuals. The repertoire was sequenced with immunoSEQ multiplex PCR; TCRdb's copy has only in-frame clones and lacks some. Among about 680,000 clones listed, around 92% were seen once. The sequencing input was naive CD8+ T cells sorted from blood. These receptors were taken from a man aged 25-40 years in good health. CDR3s include the opening cysteine and the closing phenylalanine or tryptophan. Fields, in order: J gene, V gene, D gene, CDR3 DNA, CDR3 protein. D genes are given only for firm matches.

j_gene: TRBJ2-2
v_gene: TRBV30
d_gene: TRBD1
CDR3nt: TGTGCCTGGAGTATCGGACAGGGGAAGTGGGAGCTGTTTTTT
CDR3aa: CAWSIGQGKWELFF

j_gene: TRBJ2-1
v_gene: TRBV7-9
d_gene: TRBD2
CDR3nt: TGTGCCAGCAGCCCCCCCGTAGCGGGAGGAATTGGTGAGCAGTTCTTC
CDR3aa: CASSPPVAGGIGEQFF

j_gene: TRBJ2-1
v_gene: TRBV28
d_gene: TRBD2
CDR3nt: TGTGCCAGCAGCTTTTCGGGCGGGAGTCCTCATGATGAGCAGTTCTTC
CDR3aa: CASSFSGGSPHDEQFF

j_gene: TRBJ1-5
v_gene: TRBV28
d_gene: NA
CDR3nt: TGTGCCAGCAGTTTCAGGGTTTTCACTCAGCCCCAGCATTTT
CDR3aa: CASSFRVFTQPQHF

j_gene: TRBJ2-7
v_gene: TRBV29-1
d_gene: TRBD1
CDR3nt: TGCAGCGTTGAATTCCGGACAGGGGAAGTATACGAGCAGTACTTC
CDR3aa: CSVEFRTGEVYEQYF

j_gene: TRBJ2-7
v_gene: TRBV7-6
d_gene: NA
CDR3nt: TGTGCCAGCAGCTTAGTATCCTCGCAGGGAACCCGCGAGCAGTACTTC
CDR3aa: CASSLVSSQGTREQYF

j_gene: TRBJ1-3
v_gene: TRBV27
d_gene: TRBD1
CDR3nt: TGTGCCAGCAGTTTATTGAGGTGGGCTGGGACAGGGGGCGAGGTGGCTGGAAACACCATATATTTT
CDR3aa: CASSLLRWAGTGGEVAGNTIYF

j_gene: TRBJ2-2
v_gene: TRBV19
d_gene: TRBD2
CDR3nt: TGTGCCAGTAGTGGCAGCGGGGCAAACACCGGGGAGCTGTTTTTT
CDR3aa: CASSGSGANTGELFF

j_gene: TRBJ1-1
v_gene: TRBV4-1
d_gene: NA
CDR3nt: TGCGCCAGCAGCCAAGAGCGCTCTATTCGGACTGAAGCTTTCTTT
CDR3aa: CASSQERSIRTEAFF

j_gene: TRBJ2-4
v_gene: TRBV15
d_gene: NA
CDR3nt: TGTGCCACCAGCCGCAGGGATGGCAAAAACATTCAGTACTTC
CDR3aa: CATSRRDGKNIQYF

j_gene: TRBJ1-2
v_gene: TRBV2
d_gene: NA
CDR3nt: TGTGCCAGCATGGGGGGGCGGGTCTATGGCTACACCTTC
CDR3aa: CASMGGRVYGYTF

j_gene: TRBJ2-3
v_gene: TRBV5-4
d_gene: NA
CDR3nt: TGTGCCAGCAGCCCTTCCTGGGGGGATACGCAGTATTTT
CDR3aa: CASSPSWGDTQYF

j_gene: TRBJ1-1
v_gene: TRBV27
d_gene: TRBD1
CDR3nt: TGTGCCAGCAGTCCTTACAGGGGCAGTACTGAAGCTTTCTTT
CDR3aa: CASSPYRGSTEAFF

j_gene: TRBJ2-3
v_gene: TRBV6-1
d_gene: NA
CDR3nt: TGTGCCAGCAGTGGGGCAAGCACTAGCACAGATACGCAGTATTTT
CDR3aa: CASSGASTSTDTQYF

j_gene: TRBJ1-1
v_gene: TRBV28
d_gene: NA
CDR3nt: TGTGCCAGCAGTCCCCTAGTGAGGGCCGAAGTCCTCACTGAAGCTTTCTTT
CDR3aa: CASSPLVRAEVLTEAFF

j_gene: TRBJ2-5
v_gene: TRBV4-1
d_gene: NA
CDR3nt: TGCGCCAGCAGCCAAGTTTCTCTTCCAGTCGAGACCCAGTACTTC
CDR3aa: CASSQVSLPVETQYF

j_gene: TRBJ1-4
v_gene: TRBV2
d_gene: TRBD1
CDR3nt: TGTGCCAGCAGAGGGACAGGGACCTGTTTT
CDR3aa: CASRGTGTCF

j_gene: TRBJ2-7
v_gene: TRBV7-6
d_gene: NA
CDR3nt: TGTGCCAGCAGCCTAACCCAACAAGGATCCTCCTACGAGCAGTACTTC
CDR3aa: CASSLTQQGSSYEQYF

j_gene: TRBJ2-7
v_gene: TRBV4-1
d_gene: NA
CDR3nt: TGCGCCAGCAGCCAAGACCGGGGCCCCTACGAGCAGTACTTC
CDR3aa: CASSQDRGPYEQYF

j_gene: TRBJ1-1
v_gene: TRBV6-5
d_gene: NA
CDR3nt: TGTGCCACCCGGGGCACTGAAGCTTTCTTT
CDR3aa: CATRGTEAFF

j_gene: TRBJ1-2
v_gene: TRBV28
d_gene: TRBD1
CDR3nt: TGTGCCAGCAGTATTCGACAGGGCGAGGGCTATGGCTACACCTTC
CDR3aa: CASSIRQGEGYGYTF

j_gene: TRBJ1-1
v_gene: TRBV29-1
d_gene: NA
CDR3nt: TGCAGCGTATTGGGGGACACTGAAGCTTTCTTT
CDR3aa: CSVLGDTEAFF